This is a list of T cell receptor beta chains from one sample in a study of OX40 agonist ivuxolimab in advanced cancers. Sequencing was performed with immunoSEQ multiplex PCR; in TCRdb, only in-frame clones are kept and a portion is missing. Here the sample spans tens of thousands of clones, 88% being singletons. The sequences come from CD4+ or CD8+ T cells sorted from blood, collected in a trial of the OX40 agonist ivuxolimab. Every receptor here comes from an adult with an advanced solid tumor such as melanoma, head and neck, liver or kidney cancer. CDR3s leave out the opening cysteine and the closing phenylalanine or tryptophan.

TRBV6-1	TRBJ1-1	ASSEAWDGAF
TRBV5-6	TRBJ2-7	ASSKVGTPLLEQY
TRBV5-6	TRBJ1-6	ASTLEPGSYNSPLH
TRBV27	TRBJ2-7	ASSLAGGGYEQY
TRBV10-3	TRBJ2-1	AISEGGTGYNEQF
TRBV15	TRBJ2-1	ATSSSNEQF
TRBV19	TRBJ2-7	ASSIRAGPEQY
TRBV30	TRBJ2-7	AWTGSSYEQY
TRBV7-9	TRBJ2-2	ASSLVIAGGTGELF
TRBV5-1	TRBJ2-3	ASSFWGGGPDTQY
TRBV27	TRBJ2-1	ASSPGTAISYNEQF
TRBV13	TRBJ2-1	ASSLGGNEQF
TRBV6-6	TRBJ2-6	ASSPTHSGANVLT
TRBV7-8	TRBJ2-7	ASSLVEMSSYEQY
TRBV27	TRBJ2-7	ASSYRGTGFGEQY
TRBV11-2	TRBJ2-6	ASSQTGLHPGANVLT
TRBV6-5	TRBJ2-3	ASSSSGAGADTQY
TRBV15	TRBJ2-1	ATEGDRGLEQF
TRBV13	TRBJ1-3	ASSSLRLDTIY
TRBV6-5	TRBJ2-7	ASSYRGRPYEQY
TRBV19	TRBJ1-1	ASSTPGQIVNTEAF
TRBV11-2	TRBJ2-3	ASSLAVSTDTQY
TRBV4-1	TRBJ2-7	ASSHGAGGSYEQY
TRBV7-6	TRBJ1-1	ASSLTGFGSNTEAF
TRBV19	TRBJ1-1	ASSRGWGDTEAF
TRBV27	TRBJ2-1	ASSSYYDEQF
TRBV7-2	TRBJ2-3	ASNPSGGPSDTQY
TRBV7-9	TRBJ1-4	ASSLGSTNEKLF
TRBV5-6	TRBJ1-2	ASSLDVARGYT
TRBV6-5	TRBJ2-5	ASSLQGGETQY
TRBV13	TRBJ2-7	ASSLGPSGEQY
TRBV21-1	TRBJ1-1	ASSTTGTGGPNTEAF
TRBV15	TRBJ2-5	ATSREPQETQY
TRBV19	TRBJ1-6	ASSAGTGYSPLH
TRBV7-7	TRBJ2-1	ASSFAPRDEQF
TRBV4-3	TRBJ2-5	ASSQVASGVETQY
TRBV4-1	TRBJ1-4	ASSQVPGRTNEKLF
TRBV7-9	TRBJ1-1	ASSLAGTIPDGDTEAF
TRBV4-1	TRBJ1-2	ASSQDTGGSGYT
TRBV7-2	TRBJ1-1	ASSLYGGPTNTEAF
TRBV11-2	TRBJ2-5	ASSLANRNQETQY
TRBV2	TRBJ2-7	ASSEETASYEQY
TRBV28	TRBJ1-2	ASSPAGRGYGYT
TRBV21-1	TRBJ2-5	ASSNGRTQY
TRBV27	TRBJ2-7	ASSYPFYEQY
TRBV6-6	TRBJ2-7	ASSYRGRAYEQY
TRBV30	TRBJ2-7	AWSDSYEQY
TRBV7-9	TRBJ1-1	ASSPAEGMRTEAF
TRBV11-2	TRBJ2-7	ASSLESGGNYEQY
TRBV7-9	TRBJ1-1	ASKGGTEAF
TRBV27	-	ASSLFAGIYEQY